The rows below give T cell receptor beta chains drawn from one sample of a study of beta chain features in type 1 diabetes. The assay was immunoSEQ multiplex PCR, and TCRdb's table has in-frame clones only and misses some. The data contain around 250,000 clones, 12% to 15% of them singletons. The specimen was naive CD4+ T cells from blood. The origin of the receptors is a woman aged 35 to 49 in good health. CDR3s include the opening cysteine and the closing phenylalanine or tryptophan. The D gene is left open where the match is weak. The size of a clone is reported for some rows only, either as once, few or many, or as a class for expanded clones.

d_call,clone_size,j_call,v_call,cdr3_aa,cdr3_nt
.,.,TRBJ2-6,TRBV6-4,CASSTGVNSGANVLTF,TGTGCCAGCAGTACCGGGGTAAACTCTGGGGCCAACGTCCTGACTTTC
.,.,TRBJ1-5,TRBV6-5,CASSGPRVSNQPQHF,TGTGCCAGCAGTGGGCCCAGGGTAAGCAATCAGCCCCAGCATTTT
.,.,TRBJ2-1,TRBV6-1,CASSERSGEQFF,TGTGCCAGCAGTGAACGGTCGGGTGAGCAGTTCTTC
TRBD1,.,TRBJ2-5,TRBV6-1,CASSLDRGHETQYF,TGTGCCAGCAGTTTGGACAGGGGTCATGAGACCCAGTACTTC
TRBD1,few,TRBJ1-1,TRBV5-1,CASSPWTGPGTEAFF,TGCGCCAGCAGCCCCTGGACAGGGCCGGGCACTGAAGCTTTCTTT
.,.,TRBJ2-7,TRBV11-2,CASSPGAQGYEQYF,TGTGCCAGCAGCCCCGGAGCACAGGGATACGAGCAGTACTTC
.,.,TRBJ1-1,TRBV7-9,CASSLGGGPNTEAFF,TGTGCCAGCAGCTTGGGCGGAGGCCCAAACACTGAAGCTTTCTTT
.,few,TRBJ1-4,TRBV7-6,CASSPRGEKLFF,TGTGCCAGCAGCCCCCGCGGGGAAAAACTGTTTTTT
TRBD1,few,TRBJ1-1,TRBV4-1,CASSQNRDRGRKWPEAFF,TGCGCCAGCAGCCAAAACCGGGACAGGGGGAGGAAATGGCCTGAAGCTTTCTTT
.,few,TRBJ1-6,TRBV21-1,CASSKGGGMNNSPLHF,TGTGCCAGCAGCAAAGGGGGGGGAATGAATAATTCACCCCTCCACTTT
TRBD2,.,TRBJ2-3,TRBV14,CASSQGRTSGTDTQYF,TGTGCCAGCAGCCAGGGGAGGACTAGTGGAACAGATACGCAGTATTTT
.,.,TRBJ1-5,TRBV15,CATSRDSSNQPQHF,TGTGCCACCAGCAGAGACAGTAGCAATCAGCCCCAGCATTTT
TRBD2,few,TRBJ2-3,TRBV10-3,CAISDAGGLGDTQYF,TGTGCCATCAGTGATGCGGGGGGGCTAGGAGATACGCAGTATTTT
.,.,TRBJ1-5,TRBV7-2,CASSPGGASNQPQHF,TGTGCCAGCAGCCCCGGGGGGGCAAGCAATCAGCCCCAGCATTTT
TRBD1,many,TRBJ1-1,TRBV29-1,CSVRDRGLDTEAFF,TGCAGCGTGCGTGACAGGGGGCTCGACACTGAAGCTTTCTTT
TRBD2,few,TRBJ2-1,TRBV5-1,CASSLDMRSGGYNEQFF,TGCGCCAGCAGCTTGGATATGAGGTCGGGGGGCTACAATGAGCAGTTCTTC
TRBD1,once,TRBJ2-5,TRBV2,CASSEAKTGGYETQYF,TGTGCCAGCAGTGAAGCTAAGACAGGGGGGTATGAGACCCAGTACTTC
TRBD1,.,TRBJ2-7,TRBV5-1,CASSTTGTVYEQYF,TGCGCCAGCTCAACTACCGGGACAGTCTACGAGCAGTACTTC
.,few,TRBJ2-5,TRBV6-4,CASSLTRGETQYF,TGTGCCAGCAGTCTCACTAGGGGGGAGACCCAGTACTTC
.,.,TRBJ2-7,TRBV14,CASSQDLLPYEQYF,TGTGCCAGCAGCCAAGACCTCCTCCCCTACGAGCAGTACTTC
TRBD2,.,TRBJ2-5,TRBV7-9,CASSLDSGGQETQYF,TGTGCCAGCAGCTTAGATAGCGGGGGTCAAGAGACCCAGTACTTC
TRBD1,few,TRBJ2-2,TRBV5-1,CASSRQGANTGELFF,TGCGCCAGCAGCCGACAGGGGGCGAACACCGGGGAGCTGTTTTTT
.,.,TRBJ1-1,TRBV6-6,CASSYEDTGAFF,TGTGCCAGCAGTTACGAGGACACTGGAGCTTTCTTT
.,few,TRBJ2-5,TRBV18,CASSPNQRETQYF,TGTGCCAGCTCACCAAATCAGAGGGAGACCCAGTACTTC
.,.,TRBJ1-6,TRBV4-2,CASSPAAVQNSPLHF,TGTGCCAGCAGCCCAGCGGCAGTACAGAATTCACCCCTCCACTTT
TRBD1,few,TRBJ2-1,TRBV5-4,CASSWGGQGGGNEQFF,TGTGCCAGCAGCTGGGGGGGACAGGGTGGAGGGAATGAGCAGTTCTTC
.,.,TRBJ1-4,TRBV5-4,CASSLGRPATNEKLFF,TGTGCCAGCAGCCTTGGCAGGCCTGCAACTAATGAAAAACTGTTTTTT